What follows are 26 T cell receptor beta chains derived from one specimen sequenced in a study of cytomegalovirus exposure and HLA in healthy donors. This PCR relied on a set of 60 Vbeta primers and 13 Jbeta primers. Only in-frame clones appear in the TCRdb table, and some are missing; sequencing was by immunoSEQ multiplex PCR. Of 150,000 to 200,000 clones listed, 65% to 85% were seen once; the top ten hold 0.075% to 0.1%. Sample: PBMCs. Receptors originate from a boy aged 2-15 years in good health and CMV-seronegative.

This clone was observed once. V and J are TRBV5-6 and TRBJ2-3, with 11 bases identical to TRBD1. The CDR3 length is 14 residues. CDR1 is SGHDT and CDR2 is YYEEEE in the germline V gene. V was clipped by 5 bases and J by 2 bases; unmatched bases: 1. The DNA for the CDR3 is TGTGCCAGCAGGGACAGGGGGCCCACAGATACGCAGTATTTT. It is translated as CASRDRGPTDTQYF.

The rearrangement links TRBV7-2 to TRBJ1-2, with TRBD1 matching over 7 bases. CDR1 is SGHTA, CDR2 FQGNSA, per germline. This CDR3 contains 17 residues. Trimming removed 2 bases from V and 8 bases from J; junction bases left unmatched: 17. The CDR3 DNA reads as TGTGCCAGCAGCTTAAGCACTACAGGGGTTTTCAAGTTGGGCTACACCTTC. This translates into CASSLSTTGVFKLGYTF.

The chain has TRBV19 and TRBJ1-2; 7 bases agree with TRBD1. CDR3 length equals 15 residues. Trimming at V came to 6 bases and at J to 4 bases, leaving 11 bases not matched to a gene. Germline CDR1 and CDR2: LNHDA and SQIVND (reference sequence). The CDR3 DNA sequence: TGTGCCAGTAGGTCCTCGGGACAGCTAGCCTATGGCTACACCTTC. Translating it yields CASRSSGQLAYGYTF.

V gene TRBV5-6 combines with J gene TRBJ2-2, with a tentative D call TRBD1 (6 bases). This CDR3 has 16 amino acids. Germline lookup yields CDR1 SGHDT and CDR2 YYEEEE. Trimming took off 2 bases at V and 4 bases at J, with 15 bases between the two ends. The CDR3: CASSFRSGAITGELFF. CDR3 nucleotides: TGTGCCAGCAGCTTCCGGTCAGGGGCGATCACCGGGGAGCTGTTTTTT.

This chain joins TRBV9 and TRBJ1-1; D may be TRBD1 (6 bases). V lost 0 bases, J lost 1 base, and 7 bases lay in between. This CDR3 contains 14 residues. Germline V lookup: CDR1 SGDLS, CDR2 YYNGEE. In nucleotides, the CDR3 is TGTGCCAGCAGCGTAGGGGGACAGAACACTGAAGCTTTCTTT. Protein: CASSVGGQNTEAFF.

V gene TRBV4-3 combines with J gene TRBJ1-2; 9 bases are a match to TRBD1. CDR1 and CDR2 (germline): LGHNA, YSLEER. After removal of 0 bases from V and 6 bases from J, the junction contained 11 bases not matched to a gene. The length of the CDR3 is 17 residues. The CDR3 DNA sequence: TGCGCCAGCAGCCAAGAGAGGGCCGTACAGGGGGCGGATGGCTACACCTTC. Protein: CASSQERAVQGADGYTF.

The chain uses TRBV7-9 and TRBJ1-1; 7 bases map to TRBD1. The length of the CDR3 is 14 residues. Trimming cost V 3 bases and J 0 bases; bases outside gene matches: 1. The germline V gene encodes CDR1 SEHNR and CDR2 FQNEAQ (reference sequence). CDR3 DNA: TGTGCCAGCAGCTTCGGGACAGTGAACACTGAAGCTTTCTTT. Translation gives CASSFGTVNTEAFF.

This clone was observed a single time. CDR3 amino acids: CASSRPGTGIYEQYF. DNA for the CDR3: TGCGCCAGCAGCCGACCCGGGACAGGGATTTACGAGCAGTACTTC. The chain joins TRBV4-1 to TRBJ2-7, with 9 bases aligning to TRBD1. Per the germline V gene, CDR1 is MGHRA and CDR2 is YSYEKL. There are 15 residues in the CDR3. V gave up 4 bases and J gave up 4 bases; unmatched junction bases: 8.

This chain connects TRBV11-3 to TRBJ2-2; no definite D call. In germline, CDR1 is SGHNT, CDR2 YENEEA. CDR3 size: 11 residues. With 6 bases removed from V and 8 bases from J, the gap between germline ends came to 7 bases. The CDR3 DNA sequence: TGTGCCAGCAGTTCAATGGGGGAGCTGTTTTTT. Translated, it gives CASSSMGELFF.

The gene calls are TRBV5-1 and TRBJ1-1; 7 nucleotides match TRBD1. The V segment lost 3 bases and the J segment 6 bases; nucleotides outside the gene matches: 11. Germline loops: CDR1 SGHRS, CDR2 YFSETQ. The CDR3 sequence is 15 residues long. In nucleotides, the CDR3 is TGCGCCAGCAGCTGGGGTAGGGGGCTATATGCTGAAGCTTTCTTT. It translates to CASSWGRGLYAEAFF.

The chain uses TRBV5-1 and TRBJ1-1, with D perhaps TRBD1 (5 bases). CDR1 and CDR2 (germline): SGHRS, YFSETQ. V was cut by 4 bases and J by 0 bases, with 13 bases left in between. The CDR3 length is 15 residues. This chain's CDR3 is CASSPRDVLNTEAFF. Here the CDR3 DNA reads TGCGCCAGCAGCCCGCGGGACGTCTTGAACACTGAAGCTTTCTTT.

About this clone: One junction end does not reproduce the germline sequence, and a read error may be involved. Other DNA sequences in the same sample also yield this CDR3. The chain has TRBV5-8 and TRBJ1-1, with 7 bases aligning to TRBD1. The CDR3 is made up of 15 amino acids. Germline loops: CDR1 SGHTS, CDR2 YDEGEE. The CDR3 nucleotides read TGTGCCAGCAGCACATACCGACAGGGACCCACTGAGGCTTTCTTT. Its protein is CASSTYRQGPTEAFF.

The chain is built from TRBV7-9 and TRBJ1-1; 7 nucleotides agree with TRBD1. V was pared by 5 bases and J by 5 bases, with 2 bases of the junction left unmatched. CDR1 and CDR2 from the germline V gene are SEHNR and FQNEAQ (reference sequence). CDR3 length equals 12 residues. The CDR3 region is CASSPTGTEAFF. The CDR3 DNA follows: TGTGCCAGCAGCCCGACAGGGACTGAAGCTTTCTTT.

The gene calls are TRBV30 and TRBJ2-3; D possibly corresponds to TRBD2 (6 bases). The V and J ends lost 0 bases and 2 bases respectively, with 9 bases between them. The CDR3 runs to 14 residues. Per the germline V gene, CDR1 is GTSNPN and CDR2 is SVGIG (reference sequence). CDR3 sequence: CAWSVLAHTDTQYF. The CDR3 region has the DNA TGTGCCTGGAGTGTACTAGCCCACACAGATACGCAGTATTTT.

The chain employs TRBV7-2 and TRBJ1-5; 7 bases are a match to TRBD1. V shed 0 bases, J shed 4 bases, and the junction held 3 bases outside the gene matches. The CDR3 has 15 residues. The germline gives CDR1 SGHTA, CDR2 FQGNSA. The CDR3 DNA reads as TGTGCCAGCAGCTTAGCGGGACAGCTAAATCAGCCCCAGCATTTT. Translated, it gives CASSLAGQLNQPQHF. Full variable domain (remainder filled in from reference TRBV7-2 and TRBJ1-5): GAGVSQSPSNKVTEKGKDVELRCDPISGHTALYWYRQSLGQGLEFLIYFQGNSAPDKSGLPSDRFSAERTGGSVSTLTIQRTQQEDSAVYLCASSLAGQLNQPQHFGDGTRLSIL.

The chain carries TRBV9 and TRBJ2-1; TRBD1 matches at 7 bases. The germline gives CDR1 SGDLS, CDR2 YYNGEE. This CDR3 comprises 16 residues. The ends lost 3 bases at V and 3 bases at J; junction bases unmatched: 9. The CDR3 nucleotides read TGTGCCAGCAGCGCCTACATTGGGACAGTCTACAATGAGCAGTTCTTC. It codes for CASSAYIGTVYNEQFF. The variable domain in full, completed from reference TRBV9 and TRBJ2-1, reads DSGVTQTPKHLITATGQRVTLRCSPRSGDLSVYWYQQSLDQGLQFLIQYYNGEERAKGNILERFSAQQFPDLHSELNLSSLELGDSALYFCASSAYIGTVYNEQFFGPGTRLTVL.

This sequence joins TRBV4-3 and TRBJ2-3; 7 bases align to TRBD2. The CDR3 is 15 residues long. J gave up 2 bases and V 3 bases, and 5 bases lay outside the gene matches. CDR1 LGHNA and CDR2 YSLEER come from the germline V gene. The CDR3 region has the DNA TGCGCCAGCAGCCACCCCGGGGGGAACACAGATACGCAGTATTTT. Translated, it gives CASSHPGGNTDTQYF.

CDR3 protein: CARSSPGDQETQYF. In nucleotides, the CDR3 is TGTGCCAGAAGCTCCCCGGGAGACCAAGAGACCCAGTACTTC. The chain is built from TRBV5-3 and TRBJ2-5; D is possibly TRBD2 (6 bases). TRBV5-3 is assigned to the ORF class and has an uncertain function. Trimming removed 3 bases from V and 0 bases from J, with 9 bases in between. The CDR3 contains 14 residues.

The chain is built from TRBV20-1 and TRBJ1-2, with D unresolved. Trimming pared 6 bases from V and 0 bases from J, leaving 5 bases between. Germline CDR1 DFQATT, CDR2 SNEGSKA (reference sequence). The CDR3 has 11 residues. CDR3 amino acids: CSAEANYGYTF. The DNA for the CDR3 is TGCAGTGCCGAGGCTAACTATGGCTACACCTTC.

The V call is TRBV5-1, the J call TRBJ2-7; the match to TRBD2 covers 10 bases. V lost 2 bases, J lost 5 bases, and 1 base stayed unmatched. The CDR3 sequence is 13 residues long. Germline CDR1 SGHRS, CDR2 YFSETQ. CDR3 DNA sequence: TGCGCCAGCAGCTTCGGACTAGCGGACGAGCAGTACTTC. Protein: CASSFGLADEQYF. The full variable domain, completed using reference TRBV5-1 and TRBJ2-7, is KAGVTQTPRYLIKTRGQQVTLSCSPISGHRSVSWYQQTPGQGLQFLFEYFSETQRNKGNFPGRFSGRQFSNSRSEMNVSTLELGDSALYLCASSFGLADEQYFGPGTRLTVT.

The rearrangement links TRBV9 to TRBJ2-5; 7 bases map to TRBD2. Per germline, CDR1 SGDLS and CDR2 YYNGEE. This CDR3 is built from 16 residues. The junction had 10 bases not matched to a gene; V was cut back by 3 bases and J by 2 bases. The CDR3 DNA is TGTGCCAGCAGCGCAGAAATAGCGGGTCCTCAAGAGACCCAGTACTTC. Amino acid sequence: CASSAEIAGPQETQYF.

In nucleotides, the CDR3 is TGTGCCAGCAGTTATGAGGATTACCGCGGCTACACCTTC. It encodes CASSYEDYRGYTF. The chain combines TRBV6-6 with TRBJ1-2; D not resolved. The V and J ends lost 3 bases and 8 bases respectively, with 13 bases between them. The CDR3 totals 13 residues. CDR1 and CDR2 (germline): MNHNY, SVGAGI (reference sequence).

The chain has TRBV4-3 and TRBJ1-5; D unresolved. Trimming pared 0 bases from V and 9 bases from J, leaving 12 bases between. CDR1 and CDR2 (germline): LGHNA, YSLEER. The CDR3 has 14 residues. The CDR3 region has the DNA TGCGCCAGCAGCCAAGAGACTGGTTCCCCGCCCCAGCATTTT. It yields the protein CASSQETGSPPQHF.

The table lists this clone with a count of one. The chain uses TRBV5-1 and TRBJ2-5, with 13 nucleotides matching TRBD2. The CDR3 consists of 15 residues. J was trimmed by 5 bases and V by 9 bases; bases with no gene match: 10. Germline lookup yields CDR1 SGHRS and CDR2 YFSETQ. The CDR3 region is CATRLAGGPGETQYF. CDR3 DNA sequence: TGCGCCACCCGACTAGCGGGGGGCCCGGGTGAGACCCAGTACTTC.

The V call is TRBV7-8, the J call TRBJ2-1; a weak D match, TRBD1 (6 bases). Trimming took 4 bases from V and 3 from J, leaving 22 bases between them. Germline values: CDR1 SGHVS, CDR2 FQNEAQ. The CDR3 runs to 18 residues. CDR3 sequence reads: CASSSPFFGGAGYNEQFF. Written as DNA, the CDR3 is TGTGCCAGCAGCTCCCCCTTTTTTGGGGGCGCCGGCTACAATGAGCAGTTCTTC.

This sequence joins TRBV4-2 and TRBJ1-5, with a weak D call TRBD1 (5 bases). The CDR3 loop spans 18 amino acids. With 0 bases removed from V and 1 base from J, the gap between germline ends came to 16 bases. From germline, CDR1 is LGHNA and CDR2 YNFKEQ. The DNA of the CDR3 is TGTGCCAGCAGCCAAGAAAAATTCCGGGAGGGGAGCAATCAGCCCCAGCATTTT. Translated: CASSQEKFREGSNQPQHF.